The 16 T cell receptor beta chains listed next were all sequenced from one sample in a study of T cells after yellow fever vaccination. TCRdb re-called the 5' RACE reads with MiXCR, one entry per CDR3 protein. The sample has a few hundred thousand distinct CDR3 sequences, around 3.9% seen once. Specimen: PBMCs, collected 5 days after the yellow fever booster vaccination. These receptors came from a man aged 18 to 29 who received the YFV17D yellow fever vaccine.

This clonotype occurred many times. This chain joins TRBV28 and TRBJ1-1; no clear D. Trimming stripped 8 bases from V and 1 base from J, with 11 bases between. Germline CDR1 reads MDHEN; CDR2 reads SYDVKM. The CDR3 length is 13 residues. The chain's CDR3 is CASSRETNTEAFF. The CDR3 DNA is TGTGCCAGCTCTAGAGAGACGAACACTGAAGCTTTCTTT.

In this sample, this clonotype turned up many times. V usage is TRBV7-9 and J usage is TRBJ2-7; TRBD1 is a possible D gene (6 bases). V was pared by 5 bases and J by 4 bases, with 12 bases between. The germline V gene has CDR1 SEHNR and CDR2 FQNEAQ (reference sequence). There are 13 residues in the CDR3. The CDR3 bases are TGTGCCAGCAGCCCAGGGGACCCTTACGAGCAGTACGTC. Amino acid sequence: CASSPGDPYEQYV.

V and J are TRBV12-3 or TRBV12-4 and TRBJ2-7, with D perhaps matching TRBD1 (6 bases). The ends were cut back, 7 bases at V and 2 bases at J, with 15 bases in the middle. This CDR3 has 14 amino acids. The CDR3 coding sequence is TGTGCCAGCACCGATCCAGGGGCGGCCTACGAGCAGTACTTC. Its protein product is CASTDPGAAYEQYF.

This clonotype was counted at least ten times. The chain has TRBV4-3 and TRBJ2-6, with D possibly being TRBD2 (5 bases). In germline, CDR1 is LGHNA, CDR2 YSLEER. CDR3 length equals 16 residues. The V gene lost 0 bases and the J gene lost 0 bases, with 6 bases spanning the gap. The CDR3 DNA follows: TGCGCCAGCAGCCAAGATAGCGACTCTGGGGCCAACGTCCTGACTTTC. It encodes CASSQDSDSGANVLTF.

V and J are TRBV4-1 and TRBJ2-7, with D tentatively TRBD1 (7 bases). The CDR3 extends over 16 amino acids. Trimming took 6 bases from V and 4 from J, leaving 22 bases between them. Germline CDR1 reads MGHRA; CDR2 reads YSYEKL. CDR3 residues: CASRPSTNRGGYEQYF. The CDR3 DNA sequence: TGCGCCAGCAGACCCTCGACCAACAGGGGAGGTTACGAGCAGTACTTC.

The chain recombines TRBV10-1 with TRBJ2-6; D is perhaps TRBD1 or TRBD2 (5 bases each). Germline loops: CDR1 WNHNN, CDR2 SYGVQD (reference sequence). The CDR3 consists of 16 residues. Trimming cost V 7 bases and J 1 base, with 14 bases left between them. CDR3 loop: CASNTTGRSGANVLTF. The CDR3 DNA sequence: TGCGCCAGCAACACGACGGGGCGGTCTGGGGCCAACGTCCTGACTTTC.

The V call is TRBV20-1, the J call TRBJ2-7; D might be TRBD1 or TRBD2, each matching 6 bases. Trimming pared 6 bases from V and 1 base from J, leaving 7 bases between. Per germline, CDR1 DFQATT and CDR2 SNEGSKA (reference sequence). The CDR3 loop spans 11 amino acids. The DNA of the CDR3 is TGCAGTGCAGGGGGGTCCTACGAGCAGTACGTC. Amino acid sequence: CSAGGSYEQYV.

The J gene is TRBJ1-4, the V gene TRBV2, with a tentative D call TRBD1 (5 bases). Per the germline V gene, CDR1 is SNHLY and CDR2 is FYNNEI. This CDR3 is built from 12 residues. Trimming stripped 10 bases from V and 6 bases from J, with 12 bases between. In DNA form, the CDR3 reads TGTGCCACAGTGGGGGAGGATGAAAAACTGTTTTTT. Translating it yields CATVGEDEKLFF.

The chain has TRBV5-1 and TRBJ2-5; a possible D gene is TRBD1 (6 bases). This CDR3 region has 14 residues. Germline V gene data show CDR1 as SGHRS and CDR2 as YFSETQ. Trimming left V 2 bases short and J 1 base short, with 9 bases between. In nucleotides, the CDR3 is TGCGCCAGCAGCTTTGGGGACACCCAAGAGACCCAGTACTTC. Translation gives CASSFGDTQETQYF.

The chain employs TRBV4-1 and TRBJ1-6, with 9 bases identical to TRBD1. V was clipped by 2 bases and J by 8 bases; unmatched bases: 7. The CDR3 contains 16 residues. Germline V gives CDR1 MGHRA, CDR2 YSYEKL. The CDR3 bases are TGCGCCAGCAGCCAATTCGAGGGACAGGGAGATTCACCCCTCCACTTT. Protein sequence: CASSQFEGQGDSPLHF.

This clonotype was counted at least ten times. The V gene is TRBV7-6, the J gene TRBJ2-2; TRBD2 agrees at 13 bases. Germline assignment: CDR1 SGHVS and CDR2 FNYEAQ. The CDR3 sequence is 16 residues long. With V trimmed by 5 bases and J by 9 bases, 9 bases remained unmatched. The CDR3, as DNA: TGTGCCAGCAGCCAAGGGACTAGCGGGGCGCGAAGGGAGCTGTTTTTT. Translation gives CASSQGTSGARRELFF.

This clonotype came up many times. The junction departs from the called germline gene at one end, perhaps through a read error. The chain combines TRBV7-7 with TRBJ2-5; TRBD2 is a possible D gene (5 bases). The CDR3 is made up of 14 amino acids. The V gene's germline CDR1 is SSHAT and CDR2 FNYEAQ (reference sequence). Here the CDR3 DNA reads TGTGCTAGCAGCTTACATGAGGGCCAAGAGACCCAGTACTTC. Translation gives CASSLHEGQETQYF. Using reference TRBV7-7 and TRBJ2-5 for the parts outside the CDR3, the full variable domain is GAGVSQSPRYKVTKRGQDVTLRCDPISSHATLYWYQQALGQGPEFLTYFNYEAQPDKSGLPSDRFSAERPEGSISTLTIQRTEQRDSAMYRCASSLHEGQETQYFGPGTRLLVL.

This clonotype was seen ten or more times. The chain has TRBV4-3 and TRBJ2-1, with a possible D match to TRBD1 (5 bases). V lost 1 base and J lost 8, with 12 bases in between. The CDR3 covers 14 residues. Germline loops: CDR1 LGHNA, CDR2 YSLEER. The CDR3 nucleotides are TGCGCCAGCAGCCAAGGGGGCTTTAGTCATGAGCAGTTCTTC. Residues: CASSQGGFSHEQFF.

This clonotype was seen only a few times. The chain combines TRBV10-3 with TRBJ2-3; D ambiguous. The CDR3 consists of 16 residues. From germline, CDR1 is ENHRY and CDR2 SYGVKD. V lost 2 bases to trimming and J lost 0 bases, with 12 bases between them. The CDR3 here is CAISEPVADSTDTQYF. The DNA of the CDR3 is TGTGCCATCAGTGAGCCCGTAGCAGATAGCACAGATACGCAGTATTTT.

This clonotype was seen only a few times. The rearrangement links TRBV6-6 to TRBJ1-2; D is ambiguous. This CDR3 comprises 13 residues. Looked up from germline, CDR1 is MNHNY and CDR2 is SVGAGI (reference sequence). With 9 bases removed from V and 2 bases from J, the gap between germline ends came to 13 bases. The CDR3 reads CASQAGANYGYTF. The CDR3 DNA is TGTGCCAGTCAGGCGGGCGCGAACTATGGCTACACCTTC.

This clonotype showed up many times. The chain joins TRBV10-3 to TRBJ1-1; 8 positions match TRBD1. The germline gives CDR1 ENHRY, CDR2 SYGVKD. Germline trimming cut 3 bases from V and 3 bases from J; bases unmatched to any gene: 6. The CDR3 runs to 15 residues. CDR3 bases: TGTGCCATCAGTGAACCAGGGGGCGCGGACACTGAAGCTTTCTTT. Translation gives CAISEPGGADTEAFF.